This T cell receptor (beta chain) was observed in a study of CD8 T cells in ankylosing spondylitis. General study findings and limits: Certain motif variants had earlier been reported in reactive arthritis synovial fluid and blood.

Making use of molecular barcodes, quantitative 5'-RACE generated TCR beta libraries. Using its own MiXCR run on the 5' RACE reads, TCRdb lists one record per CDR3 protein. The sample shows about 360,000 distinct CDR3 sequences, about 20% of them seen only once. A note on this clonotype: Its matching antigen is unknown.

The CDR3 contains 15 residues. Germline values: CDR1 MGHRA, CDR2 YSYEKL. Trimming cost V 0 bases and J 2 bases, with 9 bases left between them. V usage is TRBV4-1 and J usage is TRBJ2-3; D is uncertain. Specimen: blood, either unsorted or a sorted T cell fraction (not recorded which). The sequence was collected from a male donor with ankylosing spondylitis or in good health (not recorded which). In DNA form, the CDR3 reads TGCGCCAGCAGCCAAGAACACCGCAACACAGATACGCAGTATTTT. This encodes CASSQEHRNTDTQYF.